This T cell receptor beta chain was found in a study of Graves' ophthalmopathy and Graves' hyperthyroidism. This CDR3 region has 13 residues. V gave up 7 bases and J gave up 4 bases; unmatched junction bases: 5. Germline V gene sequence: CDR1 MNHEY, CDR2 SVGEGT. Thyroid ultrasound, orbital computed tomography, TRAb, serum thyroxine and clinical symptoms formed the basis of diagnosis. Scientists amplified the TCR beta CDR3 regions from RNA transcripts. RT-PCR was first run with HTBI primers, then multiplex PCR in a second round. TCRdb re-called the multiplex PCR reads with MiXCR, one entry per CDR3 protein. There are some 360,000 distinct CDR3 sequences in the sample; 17% occur only once, and 2% to 3% lies in the top ten. This clonotype appeared many times.

The sequenced material came from peripheral blood. This sequence was found in an adult woman with stable Graves' hyperthyroidism. This sequence joins TRBV6-2 or TRBV6-3 and TRBJ2-5; 8 positions match TRBD1. As DNA, the CDR3 is TGTGCCAGCAATACCGGGACAGGAGAGACCCAGTACTTC. Translation gives CASNTGTGETQYF.